These 31 T cell receptor beta chains came from one sample sequenced in a study of OX40 agonist ivuxolimab in advanced cancers. TCRdb's copy holds only in-frame clones and misses some; the assay was immunoSEQ multiplex PCR. The sample records around 76,000 clones, 89% being singletons. The input for sequencing was CD4+ or CD8+ T cells sorted from blood, taken in a trial of the OX40 agonist ivuxolimab. Receptors were obtained from an adult with an advanced solid tumor such as melanoma, head and neck, liver or kidney cancer.

This chain links TRBV28 with TRBJ2-5; D is possibly TRBD1 (6 bases). The V end was cut by 6 bases, the J end by 4 bases, with 9 bases between. CDR3 size: 12 residues. The germline V gene encodes CDR1 MDHEN and CDR2 SYDVKM. This CDR3 reads CASRRGLETQYF. The CDR3 DNA reads as TGTGCCAGCAGGAGGGGGTTAGAGACCCAGTACTTC.

This clone was seen more than once but under ten times. This rearrangement joins TRBV6-5 to TRBJ2-5; no reliable D call. The CDR3 runs 14 residues. CDR1 and CDR2 from the germline V gene are MNHEY and SVGAGI. The germline V and J ends were trimmed by 6 bases and 4 bases, with 15 bases remaining between them. The CDR3 loop reads CASSLPRTGETQYF. The CDR3 DNA reads TGTGCCAGCAGCCTCCCTAGAACCGGAGAGACCCAGTACTTC.

V usage is TRBV28 and J usage is TRBJ1-2; 10 nucleotides align to TRBD1. CDR1 and CDR2 from the germline V gene are MDHEN and SYDVKM. Germline trimming cut 7 bases from V and 6 bases from J; bases unmatched to any gene: 5. This CDR3 region has 13 residues. Here the CDR3 DNA reads TGTGCCAGCAACGACAGGGGGCGTGATGGCTACACCTTC. It codes for CASNDRGRDGYTF.

V usage is TRBV10-3 and J usage is TRBJ1-5; TRBD1 is a possible D gene (6 bases). CDR3 length equals 14 residues. V lost 7 bases, J lost 4 bases, and 14 bases lay in between. Germline V lookup: CDR1 ENHRY, CDR2 SYGVKD. The CDR3 region is CAIKGDLENQPQHF. CDR3 nucleotide sequence: TGTGCCATCAAGGGGGATTTAGAGAATCAGCCCCAGCATTTT.

The chain links TRBV9 to TRBJ1-4; perhaps TRBD1 as D (5 bases). Looked up from germline, CDR1 is SGDLS and CDR2 is YYNGEE. V lost 1 base to trimming and J lost 5 bases, with 9 bases between them. The CDR3 loop spans 14 amino acids. DNA for the CDR3: TGTGCCAGCAGCGTATGGGCAGGGAATGAAAAACTGTTTTTT. It codes for CASSVWAGNEKLFF. Full variable domain (missing parts from reference TRBV9 and TRBJ1-4): DSGVTQTPKHLITATGQRVTLRCSPRSGDLSVYWYQQSLDQGLQFLIQYYNGEERAKGNILERFSAQQFPDLHSELNLSSLELGDSALYFCASSVWAGNEKLFFGSGTQLSVL.

The V call is TRBV4-2, the J call TRBJ2-7, with D unresolved. Germline lookup yields CDR1 LGHNA and CDR2 YNFKEQ. V was pared by 5 bases and J by 1 base, with 6 bases between. The CDR3 is made up of 12 amino acids. The CDR3 DNA sequence: TGTGCCAGCAGCTTGGGATCCTACGAGCAGTACTTC. It is translated as CASSLGSYEQYF.

This chain uses TRBV9 with TRBJ1-1; 11 bases match TRBD1. Germline trimming cut 3 bases from V and 5 bases from J; bases unmatched to any gene: 9. CDR3 length: 16 residues. Per the germline V gene, CDR1 is SGDLS and CDR2 is YYNGEE. The CDR3 sequence is CASSAPSGQGGTEAFF. CDR3 DNA: TGTGCCAGCAGCGCGCCCTCGGGACAGGGGGGGACTGAAGCTTTCTTT.

The V call is TRBV28, the J call TRBJ1-4; tentative D call: TRBD1 (5 bases). Germline CDR1 MDHEN, CDR2 SYDVKM. V was cut by 1 base and J by 7 bases, with 10 bases left in between. The length of the CDR3 is 14 residues. CDR3 sequence reads: CASSLLRGLEKLFF. Written as DNA, the CDR3 is TGTGCCAGCAGTTTATTAAGGGGCCTTGAAAAACTGTTTTTT.

The genes are TRBV7-6 and TRBJ2-5, with 12 bases fitting TRBD2. The germline V gene encodes CDR1 SGHVS and CDR2 FNYEAQ. This CDR3 spans 14 amino acids. Trimming at V came to 3 bases and at J to 10 bases, leaving 6 bases not matched to a gene. The CDR3 here is CASSFGTSGGYQYF. The CDR3 DNA is TGTGCCAGCAGCTTCGGAACTAGCGGGGGGTACCAGTACTTC.

The chain uses TRBV4-1 and TRBJ1-1, with unresolved D. This CDR3 is built from 12 residues. From germline, CDR1 is MGHRA and CDR2 YSYEKL. Trimming cost V 3 bases and J 8 bases, with 10 bases left between them. CDR3 bases: TGCGCCAGCAGCCATTCGGACGACGAAGCTTTCTTT. This codes for CASSHSDDEAFF.

This clone was seen once. This chain connects TRBV6-6 to TRBJ1-5, with D possibly matching TRBD1 (6 bases). This CDR3 is 14 amino acids long. The V gene's germline CDR1 is MNHNY and CDR2 SVGAGI (reference sequence). Trimming stripped 2 bases from V and 3 bases from J, with 8 bases between. The CDR3 DNA reads TGTGCCAGCAGTTACACAGGGATCAATCAGCCCCAGCATTTT. Residues: CASSYTGINQPQHF.

V is TRBV6-1 and J is TRBJ2-7; either TRBD1 or TRBD2 may supply D (6 bases each). The CDR3 has 12 residues. Germline CDR1 is MNHNS and CDR2 is SASEGT. V lost 6 bases and J lost 4, with 10 bases in between. The DNA of the CDR3 is TGTGCCAGCAGGAGGGGGGTGTACGAGCAGTACTTC. Its translation: CASRRGVYEQYF.

The chain combines TRBV5-4 with TRBJ2-7, with 12 bases that match TRBD2. This CDR3 is 15 amino acids long. Trimming removed 5 bases from V and 4 bases from J; junction bases left unmatched: 7. The V gene's germline CDR1 is SGHNT and CDR2 YYREEE (reference sequence). The chain's CDR3 is CASRETSGGIYEQYF. CDR3 nucleotides: TGTGCCAGCAGAGAGACTAGCGGGGGAATATACGAGCAGTACTTC.

This chain joins TRBV10-3 and TRBJ2-7, with 8 bases matching TRBD1. V was clipped by 11 bases and J by 0 bases; unmatched bases: 9. The CDR3 extends over 14 amino acids. From germline, CDR1 is ENHRY and CDR2 SYGVKD. CDR3 sequence: CASMDRAVSYEQYF. The CDR3 region has the DNA TGTGCCTCGATGGACAGGGCCGTCTCCTACGAGCAGTACTTC.

This chain joins TRBV19 and TRBJ1-3; TRBD1 is a possible D gene (5 bases). V lost 4 bases and J 0 bases, leaving 13 bases between the germline ends. Looked up from germline, CDR1 is LNHDA and CDR2 is SQIVND (reference sequence). The CDR3 contains 16 residues. The CDR3 DNA follows: TGTGCCAGTAGTAGGACCAGGGTGAGCTCTGGAAACACCATATATTTT. This sequence encodes CASSRTRVSSGNTIYF.

J is TRBJ2-7 and V is TRBV27; D is undetermined. CDR3 size: 15 residues. Germline V gene data show CDR1 as MNHEY and CDR2 as SMNVEV (reference sequence). Trimming stripped 1 base from V and 1 base from J, with 11 bases between. Written as DNA, the CDR3 is TGTGCCAGCAGTTTATTTTCTTACGGTTCCTACGAGCAGTACTTC. Encoded protein: CASSLFSYGSYEQYF.

The V call is TRBV11-2, the J call TRBJ1-1; D remains ambiguous. Germline V gives CDR1 SGHAT, CDR2 FQNNGV. This CDR3 region has 13 residues. Trimming cost V 5 bases and J 1 base, with 8 bases left between them. Here the CDR3 DNA reads TGTGCCAGCAGCCTCCTCGAGAACACTGAAGCTTTCTTT. Translating it yields CASSLLENTEAFF. Variable domain in full (rest from reference TRBV11-2 and TRBJ1-1): EAGVAQSPRYKIIEKRQSVAFWCNPISGHATLYWYQQILGQGPKLLIQFQNNGVVDDSQLPKDRFSAERLKGVDSTLKIQPAKLEDSAVYLCASSLLENTEAFFGQGTRLTVV.

The chain joins TRBV15 to TRBJ2-7; 8 bases line up with TRBD2. The germline V gene encodes CDR1 LNHNV and CDR2 YYDKDF (reference sequence). The V gene end was trimmed by 0 bases and the J gene end by 6 bases; junction bases not matched to a gene: 22. The CDR3 covers 20 residues. The CDR3 spells CATSRDHHRGGAVRRPEQYF. CDR3 DNA sequence: TGTGCCACCAGCAGAGATCATCATCGGGGGGGGGCGGTCAGGCGTCCCGAGCAGTACTTC.

Worth noting for this clone: One end of the junction fails to match germline, which may point to a read error. The CDR3 is CSARGGLPSEDF. The CDR3 DNA follows: TGCAGCGCCCGAGGGGGACTACCTTCCGAAGATTTT. V is TRBV29-1 and J is TRBJ2-3; D is perhaps TRBD2 (7 bases). The length of the CDR3 is 12 residues. Germline loops: CDR1 SQVTM, CDR2 ANQGSEA.

V gene TRBV10-1 combines with J gene TRBJ2-2, with unresolved D. Deletions cut 6 bases from V and 7 bases from J, with 12 bases between. From germline, CDR1 is WNHNN and CDR2 SYGVQD (reference sequence). This CDR3 is 13 amino acids long. CDR3 protein: CASSSFELGELFF. For the CDR3, the DNA is TGCGCCAGCAGCTCTTTCGAGCTCGGGGAGCTGTTTTTT.

This chain connects TRBV15 to TRBJ1-5; D unresolved. Trimming stripped 0 bases from V and 3 bases from J, with 9 bases between. Germline V CDR1 and CDR2: LNHNV, YYDKDF (reference sequence). This CDR3 has 15 residues. This CDR3 reads CATSRDPGINQPQHF. DNA for the CDR3: TGTGCCACCAGCAGAGATCCAGGCATCAATCAGCCCCAGCATTTT. The full variable domain, with the rest looked up from reference TRBV15 and TRBJ1-5, is DAMVIQNPRYQVTQFGKPVTLSCSQTLNHNVMYWYQQKSSQAPKLLFHYYDKDFNNEADTPDNFQSRRPNTSFCFLDIRSPGLGDTAMYLCATSRDPGINQPQHFGDGTRLSIL.

V gene TRBV27 combines with J gene TRBJ1-1, with D unclear. V was pared by 6 bases and J by 6 bases, with 17 bases between. This CDR3 contains 14 residues. Germline CDR1 MNHEY, CDR2 SMNVEV (reference sequence). The CDR3 sequence: CASSIDERTPEAFF. CDR3 sequence (DNA): TGTGCCAGCAGCATTGACGAAAGGACTCCTGAAGCTTTCTTT.

V and J are TRBV7-2 and TRBJ2-1, with D tentatively TRBD2 (6 bases). V lost 0 bases and J 6 bases, leaving 12 bases between the germline ends. The V gene's germline CDR1 is SGHTA and CDR2 FQGNSA. The CDR3 is 15 residues long. The CDR3 is CASSLAGDFFNEQFF. In DNA, the CDR3 is TGTGCCAGCAGCTTAGCGGGGGACTTTTTCAATGAGCAGTTCTTC.

V usage is TRBV28 and J usage is TRBJ1-3; TRBD1 is a possible D gene (6 bases). There are 14 residues in the CDR3. The germline V gene encodes CDR1 MDHEN and CDR2 SYDVKM. Trimming cost V 4 bases and J 11 bases, with 18 bases left between them. This chain's CDR3 is CASSSTGLSFAIYF. The CDR3 bases are TGTGCCAGCAGTTCGACAGGTCTCTCCTTCGCCATATATTTT.

This chain joins TRBV19 and TRBJ2-3; a weak D match, TRBD2 (5 bases). V dropped 4 bases and J dropped 3 bases, with 20 bases sitting between them. This CDR3 region has 17 residues. CDR1 is LNHDA and CDR2 is SQIVND in the germline V gene (reference sequence). CDR3 residues: CASSSSVEFGMTDTQYF. Here the CDR3 DNA reads TGTGCCAGTAGTAGCTCCGTGGAATTCGGGATGACAGATACGCAGTATTTT.

In nucleotides, the CDR3 is TGTGCCAGCAGCTTGAGGGGACTAGCGGGTGTAGGGGAGCTGTTTTTT. Its protein is CASSLRGLAGVGELFF. The chain couples TRBV5-5 to TRBJ2-2, with 12 bases aligning to TRBD2. Germline V gene data show CDR1 as SGHKS and CDR2 as YYEKEE (reference sequence). This CDR3 region has 16 residues. J gave up 8 bases and V 1 base, and 6 bases lay outside the gene matches.

The chain carries TRBV5-1 and TRBJ2-2, with 7 bases fitting TRBD1. With 5 bases clipped from V and 7 bases from J, the junction kept 5 bases outside the gene matches. CDR1 and CDR2 from the germline V gene are SGHRS and YFSETQ. The CDR3 extends over 13 amino acids. As DNA, the CDR3 is TGCGCCAGCAGTCCTGGACAGGTCGGGGAGCTGTTTTTT. It specifies CASSPGQVGELFF.

A single count supports this clone. The rearrangement joins TRBV10-3 to TRBJ1-2; 10 positions agree with TRBD1. CDR1 is ENHRY and CDR2 is SYGVKD in the germline V gene. J was trimmed by 8 bases and V by 0 bases; bases with no gene match: 3. This CDR3 region has 14 residues. CDR3 amino acids: CAISESTGGEGYTF. The CDR3 DNA follows: TGTGCCATCAGTGAGTCGACAGGGGGCGAGGGCTACACCTTC.

The V gene is TRBV5-1, the J gene TRBJ2-2, with a possible D match to TRBD1 (5 bases). The V end was cut by 5 bases, the J end by 3 bases, with 8 bases between. Germline V gene sequence: CDR1 SGHRS, CDR2 YFSETQ. The CDR3 is 13 amino acids. CDR3 loop: CASRGQDTGELFF. CDR3 nucleotide sequence: TGCGCCAGCAGGGGGCAGGACACCGGGGAGCTGTTTTTT.

In DNA, the CDR3 is TGTGCCAGCAGCTTAAGCGCAGGGGTTACCTACGAGCAGTACTTC. It yields the protein CASSLSAGVTYEQYF. The chain is built from TRBV7-2 and TRBJ2-7; possibly TRBD1 for D (6 bases). The V gene's germline CDR1 is SGHTA and CDR2 FQGNSA. CDR3 size: 15 residues. Trimming shortened V by 2 bases and J by 2 bases, and 13 bases separated the two germline ends. Together with reference TRBV7-2 and TRBJ2-7, the CDR3 gives the full variable domain: GAGVSQSPSNKVTEKGKDVELRCDPISGHTALYWYRQSLGQGLEFLIYFQGNSAPDKSGLPSDRFSAERTGGSVSTLTIQRTQQEDSAVYLCASSLSAGVTYEQYFGPGTRLTVT.

The chain employs TRBV5-1 and TRBJ1-5; tentative D call: TRBD1 (5 bases). V was clipped by 0 bases and J by 6 bases, with 13 bases between them. The CDR3 contains 15 residues. Germline lookup yields CDR1 SGHRS and CDR2 YFSETQ. The CDR3 nucleotides are TGCGCCAGCAGCTTGGACGGTGGGGGTGGTCAGCCCCAGCATTTT. Encoded protein: CASSLDGGGGQPQHF.